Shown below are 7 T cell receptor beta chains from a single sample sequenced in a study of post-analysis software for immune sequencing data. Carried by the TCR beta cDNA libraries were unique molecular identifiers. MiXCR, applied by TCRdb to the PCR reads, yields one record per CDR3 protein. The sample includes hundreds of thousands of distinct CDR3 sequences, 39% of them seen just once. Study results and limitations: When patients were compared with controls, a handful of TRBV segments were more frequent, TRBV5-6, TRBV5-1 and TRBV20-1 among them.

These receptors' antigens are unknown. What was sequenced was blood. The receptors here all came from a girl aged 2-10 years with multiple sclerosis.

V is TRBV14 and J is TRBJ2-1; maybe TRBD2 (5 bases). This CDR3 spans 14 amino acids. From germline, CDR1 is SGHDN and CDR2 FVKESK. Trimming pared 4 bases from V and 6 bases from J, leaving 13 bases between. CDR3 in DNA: TGTGCCAGCAGCCTCTCAGACTATACCAATGAGCAGTTCTTC. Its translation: CASSLSDYTNEQFF.

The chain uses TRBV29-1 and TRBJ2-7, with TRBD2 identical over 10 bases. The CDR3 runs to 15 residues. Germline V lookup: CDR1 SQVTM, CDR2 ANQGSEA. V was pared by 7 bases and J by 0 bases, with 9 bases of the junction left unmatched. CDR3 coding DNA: TGCAGCGCCTACGCAGCGGGAGGGAGCTCCTACGAGCAGTACTTC. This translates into CSAYAAGGSSYEQYF.

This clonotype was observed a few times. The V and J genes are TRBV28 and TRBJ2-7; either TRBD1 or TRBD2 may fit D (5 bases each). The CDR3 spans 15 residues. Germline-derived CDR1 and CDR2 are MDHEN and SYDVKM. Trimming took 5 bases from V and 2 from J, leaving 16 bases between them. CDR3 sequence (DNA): TGTGCCAGCAGTCCTCAGGGACGAGGGACCTACGAGCAGTACTTC. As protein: CASSPQGRGTYEQYF.

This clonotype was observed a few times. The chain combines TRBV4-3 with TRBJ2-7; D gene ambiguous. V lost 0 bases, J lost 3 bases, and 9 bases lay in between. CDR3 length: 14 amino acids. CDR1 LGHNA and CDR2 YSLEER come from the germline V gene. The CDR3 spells CASSQDPAGYEQYF. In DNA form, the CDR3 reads TGCGCCAGCAGCCAAGATCCGGCCGGCTACGAGCAGTACTTC.

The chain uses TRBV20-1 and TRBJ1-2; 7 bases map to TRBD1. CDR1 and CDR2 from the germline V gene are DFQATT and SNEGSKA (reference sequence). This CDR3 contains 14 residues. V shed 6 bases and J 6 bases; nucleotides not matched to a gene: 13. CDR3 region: CSATSGQDTNGYTF. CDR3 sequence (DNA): TGCAGTGCCACTTCCGGACAGGACACTAATGGCTACACCTTC.

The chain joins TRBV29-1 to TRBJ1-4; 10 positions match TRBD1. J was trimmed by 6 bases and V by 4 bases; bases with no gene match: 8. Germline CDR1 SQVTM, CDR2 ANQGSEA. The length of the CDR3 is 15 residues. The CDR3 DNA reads TGCAGCGTTGGTAGTTCCGGGACAGGGGATGAAAAACTGTTTTTT. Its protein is CSVGSSGTGDEKLFF.

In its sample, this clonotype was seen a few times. The CDR3 DNA follows: TGTGCCACCAGCAGAGCAGGATCCTACGAGCAGTACTTC. Its protein product is CATSRAGSYEQYF. This rearrangement joins TRBV15 to TRBJ2-7; the D is unclear. Germline CDR1 reads LNHNV; CDR2 reads YYDKDF (reference sequence). This CDR3 has 13 residues. Trimming pared 1 base from V and 1 base from J, leaving 5 bases between.